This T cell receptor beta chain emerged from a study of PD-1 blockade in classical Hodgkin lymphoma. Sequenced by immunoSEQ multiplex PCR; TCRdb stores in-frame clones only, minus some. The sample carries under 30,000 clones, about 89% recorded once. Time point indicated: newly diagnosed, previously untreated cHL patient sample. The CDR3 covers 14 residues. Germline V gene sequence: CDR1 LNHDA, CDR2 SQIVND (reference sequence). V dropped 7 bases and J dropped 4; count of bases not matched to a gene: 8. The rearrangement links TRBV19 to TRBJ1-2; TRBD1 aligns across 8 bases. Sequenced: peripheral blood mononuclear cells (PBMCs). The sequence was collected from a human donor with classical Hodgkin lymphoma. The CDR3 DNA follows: TGTGCCAGTACCCCAGGGGGCGCGGGCTATGGCTACACCTTC. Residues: CASTPGGAGYGYTF.